This TCR beta chain is drawn from a study of beta chain features in type 1 diabetes (dated by TCRdb to 2016 to 2019). For the wider study: Mean age, gender distribution, total cell number and subset yield were not different between patients and healthy donors. A total of around 110,000,000 sorted cells were examined across all samples, and RNA yield correlated strongly with the number of cells per subset. Regulatory and stem cell-like memory subsets were isolated from only 8 patients and roughly eight healthy donors, whereas naive and central memory subsets came from all 30 or so donors. In the study, recently diagnosed type 1 diabetes patients and matched healthy donors were compared on the TCRB repertoires of their sorted circulating CD4+ T cell subsets. General conclusions and limits of the study: A moderate but significant shortening of TCRB CDR3 length was observed in type 1 diabetes patients in all four CD4+ subsets. HLA sub-analyses involved small numbers of individuals, so any influence of HLA type on TCRB rearrangement remained unresolved. Because cDNA was sequenced instead of genomic DNA, highly expressing activated cells could be over-represented, though the groups showed no difference in activation or CD3 levels. Naive, central memory and regulatory TCRB repertoires appeared to be more similar among patients than among healthy donors. PCR may preferentially amplify shorter templates, but because patient and control samples were amplified and corrected together, any resulting skew would affect both groups equally. Fewer insertions and more nucleotide deletions at VDJ recombination sites were observed in patients with type 1 diabetes, implying thymic rearrangement abnormalities.

This clone was seen only a few times. The antigen it recognizes is unknown. No much larger clonotype is one base removed from it; base qualities were not supplied. CDR1 and CDR2, looked up from the germline V gene, are SGHTA and FQGTGA. From the cysteine up to the phenylalanine, the CDR3 has a length of 15 residues. The DNA shown is the 45-base CDR3, in frame from base 1. The trim is 6 bases for V and 2 bases for J, with a gap of 11 bases between the germline ends. The entire isolated RNA was reverse transcribed using the High Capacity cDNA Reverse Transcription Kit, and thus expressed TCRB transcripts were sequenced. Naive, central memory and regulatory T cell samples underwent deep immunoSEQ sequencing, averaging roughly 3.5 million total reads per sample. Sorted cells were lysed in RLT buffer and RNA was extracted with DNase-treated RNeasy Micro or Mini kits, depending on cell number. To prevent cross-contamination, every cell subset was processed on its own, while patient and healthy donor samples were processed together. The immunoSEQ multiplex PCR was used to amplify TCRB sequences from cDNA, yielding 87-bp fragments that span the CDR3 region. The amplicons were sequenced using the Illumina HiSeq platform. As for the authors' bioinformatics: PCR bias was computationally corrected using synthetic template baselines, reads within Hamming distance 2 were collapsed, and singletons that could not be merged were discarded. By aligning reads against IMGT, V, D and J genes, CDR3 length, and insertions or deletions at six rearrangement sites were assigned. Within each subset, clonotype counts were normalized to the number of sorted cells before true diversity and Gini coefficients were calculated with the tcR R package. The overlap coefficient, calculated on TCRB nucleotide sequences, was used to measure repertoire sharing. The table comes from immuneACCESS by way of TCRdb, which keeps in-frame sequences with V and J called. Part of the clones is missing from these tables; in studies checked, under half for an unresolved V gene and the rest for unknown reasons. V and J calls and clone size are those listed in that table; D and trimming were worked out from the DNA. The sample table shows 130,000 to 150,000 clones, and under 60% are seen once. Of the sample, approximately 0.4% is held by the ten largest clones.

Each donor gave one peripheral blood draw, roughly 120 mL on average, collected into heparinised tubes. A BD FACSAria II and a panel including CD45RO, CCR7, CD25, CD127, CD95 and CD27 were used to sort naive, central memory, regulatory and stem cell-like memory CD4+ T cells. Every sorted population had a purity above 95%. Right away, PBMCs were isolated by Lymphoprep density gradient centrifugation and were stained directly, with no culture step. So that batch effects would be minimized, each experiment stained and sorted samples in pairs, pairing one healthy donor with one patient. Source material: Tregs from blood. What the cell subset or site label conveys for this sample: regulatory CD4+ T cells. Rearrangement joined TRBV7-3 to TRBJ2-6, with TRBD1 perhaps the D gene, on 5 matching bases. This sequence was found in a man between 18 and 35 years old in good health. Read as DNA, the sequence is TGTGCCAGCAGTTATCAGGGAACTGGGGCCAACGTCCTGACTTTC. It codes for CASSYQGTGANVLTF.